This T cell receptor beta chain was captured by sequencing in a study of control samples from healthy donors and cancer patients. Generated by immunoSEQ multiplex PCR, the TCRdb table keeps only in-frame clones and is missing some. Its listing shows about 190,000 clones. The CDR3 is 17 residues long. Germline lookup yields CDR1 KGHSH and CDR2 LQKENI. V was pared by 5 bases and J by 6 bases, with 14 bases of the junction left unmatched. Source material: blood. The V gene is TRBV18, the J gene TRBJ1-1; 11 positions agree with TRBD1. The clonotype was recovered from a woman aged 30 to 39 in good health. The CDR3 DNA reads as TGTGCCAGCTCAATAAGCCGGGACAGGGGGTTTAGCTCTGAAGCTTTCTTT. Translated: CASSISRDRGFSSEAFF.